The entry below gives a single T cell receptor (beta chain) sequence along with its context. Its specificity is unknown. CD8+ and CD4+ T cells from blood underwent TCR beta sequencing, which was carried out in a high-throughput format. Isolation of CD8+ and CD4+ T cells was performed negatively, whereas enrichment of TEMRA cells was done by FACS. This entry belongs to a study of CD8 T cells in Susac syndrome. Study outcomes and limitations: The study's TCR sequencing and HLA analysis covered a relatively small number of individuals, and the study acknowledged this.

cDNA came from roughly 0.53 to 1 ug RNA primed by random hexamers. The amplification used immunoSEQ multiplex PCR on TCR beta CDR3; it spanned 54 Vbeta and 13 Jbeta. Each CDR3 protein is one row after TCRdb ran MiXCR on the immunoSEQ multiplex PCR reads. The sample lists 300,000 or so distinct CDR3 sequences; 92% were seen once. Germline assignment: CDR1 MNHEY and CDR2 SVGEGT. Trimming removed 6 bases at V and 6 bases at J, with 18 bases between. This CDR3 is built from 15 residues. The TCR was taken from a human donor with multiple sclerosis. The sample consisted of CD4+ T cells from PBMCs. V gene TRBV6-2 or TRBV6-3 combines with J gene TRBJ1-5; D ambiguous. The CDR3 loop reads CASRKSGRFGQPQHF. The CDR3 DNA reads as TGTGCCAGCAGAAAAAGCGGCAGGTTCGGTCAGCCCCAGCATTTT.